These 22 T cell receptor beta chains share one sample of origin, sequenced in a study of cytomegalovirus exposure and HLA in healthy donors. 60 Vbeta and 13 Jbeta primers were used in PCR. TCRdb's table, derived via immunoSEQ multiplex PCR, lists solely in-frame clones and lacks some. Of 100,000 to 150,000 clones in the sample, 80% were seen once. Sequenced sample: PBMCs. All receptors derive from a man aged 25 to 40 in good health and CMV-seropositive.

The chain carries TRBV30 and TRBJ1-1; TRBD1 matches 8 bases. Germline loops: CDR1 GTSNPN, CDR2 SVGIG (reference sequence). The V and J ends lost 6 bases and 1 base, in that order; junction bases with no gene match: 1. The CDR3 has 12 residues. The CDR3 sequence: CACGQGNTEAFF. The CDR3 DNA reads TGTGCCTGCGGACAGGGGAACACTGAAGCTTTCTTT.

The chain is built from TRBV27 and TRBJ2-5, with TRBD2 as a possible D gene (5 bases). The CDR3 sequence is 16 residues long. The V gene's germline CDR1 is MNHEY and CDR2 SMNVEV (reference sequence). The ends were cut back, 5 bases at V and 4 bases at J, with 20 bases in the middle. CDR3 sequence reads: CASSGRFEGRTETQYF. The CDR3 region has the DNA TGTGCCAGCAGTGGACGCTTCGAGGGAAGGACAGAGACCCAGTACTTC.

This sequence joins TRBV7-2 and TRBJ2-7; 9 bases align to TRBD2. Trimming removed 5 bases from V and 4 bases from J; junction bases left unmatched: 3. Looked up from germline, CDR1 is SGHTA and CDR2 is FQGNSA. CDR3 length: 13 amino acids. CDR3 sequence reads: CASSPSGGYEQYF. The CDR3 region has the DNA TGTGCCAGCAGCCCCAGCGGGGGGTACGAGCAGTACTTC.

This clone came up once. The chain is built from TRBV6-1 and TRBJ2-5, with D maybe TRBD1 (5 bases). The CDR3 is 15 amino acids. Per the germline V gene, CDR1 is MNHNS and CDR2 is SASEGT. Trimming removed 2 bases from V and 3 bases from J, with 13 bases in between. The CDR3 nucleotides are TGTGCCAGCAGTGAATCGGGCAGGGTGGAAGAGACCCAGTACTTC. It yields the protein CASSESGRVEETQYF.

The chain recombines TRBV19 with TRBJ2-1; 12 bases line up with TRBD1. CDR1 is LNHDA, CDR2 SQIVND, per germline (reference sequence). This CDR3 region has 16 residues. With 0 bases clipped from V and 8 bases from J, the junction kept 5 bases outside the gene matches. The CDR3 sequence is CASSIDPGQGAYEQFF. CDR3 nucleotides: TGTGCCAGTAGTATAGACCCGGGACAGGGGGCTTATGAGCAGTTCTTC. Drawing the rest from reference TRBV19 and TRBJ2-1, the complete variable domain is DGGITQSPKYLFRKEGQNVTLSCEQNLNHDAMYWYRQDPGQGLRLIYYSQIVNDFQKGDIAEGYSVSREKKESFPLTVTSAQKNPTAFYLCASSIDPGQGAYEQFFGPGTRLTVL.

This chain uses TRBV2 with TRBJ2-5, with D possibly TRBD1 on 5 matching bases. The CDR3 covers 14 residues. Between the trimmed V and J ends, which lost 2 bases and 5 bases, there was a span of 12 bases. Germline V gene sequence: CDR1 SNHLY, CDR2 FYNNEI. CDR3 protein: CASSERGNGETQYF. CDR3 in DNA: TGTGCCAGCAGTGAAAGGGGAAACGGGGAGACCCAGTACTTC.

Points on this clone: Other DNA variants within this sample encode the same CDR3. The chain recombines TRBV18 with TRBJ1-2, with 7 bases fitting TRBD1. J gave up 0 bases and V 3 bases, and 1 base lay outside the gene matches. The CDR3 is 14 amino acids. Looked up from germline, CDR1 is KGHSH and CDR2 is LQKENI. This chain's CDR3 is CASSPGTANYGYTF. CDR3 DNA: TGTGCCAGCTCACCTGGGACAGCTAACTATGGCTACACCTTC.

This clone appeared once. The chain carries TRBV30 and TRBJ2-5; TRBD2 aligns across 8 bases. The DNA matches TRBJ2-7 better at its end, which makes the J call doubtful. CDR1 and CDR2 (germline): GTSNPN, SVGIG (reference sequence). The CDR3 contains 19 residues. CDR3 in DNA: TGTGCCTGGAGTGCCCTCCTTCCTACTTGGGCGGGGGGCACCTACGAGCAGTACTTC. This gives the protein CAWSALLPTWAGGTYEQYF.

This clone was counted between two and nine times. CDR3 amino acids: CASKLARGFNQPQHF. The CDR3 nucleotides are TGTGCCAGTAAGTTAGCCAGGGGTTTCAATCAGCCCCAGCATTTT. The rearrangement joins TRBV19 to TRBJ1-5; possible D gene TRBD1, 6 bases. Germline V gene lookup returns CDR1 LNHDA and CDR2 SQIVND (reference sequence). V lost 7 bases and J lost 3, with 16 bases in between. CDR3 size: 15 residues.

The chain has TRBV11-1 and TRBJ1-3; D perhaps matches TRBD1 (5 bases). Germline V CDR1 and CDR2: SGHAT, FQDESV (reference sequence). The CDR3 is 14 amino acids. V gave up 6 bases and J gave up 0 bases, with 9 bases separating them. This CDR3 reads CASRPQDSGNTIYF. The CDR3 region has the DNA TGTGCCAGCAGACCACAGGACTCTGGAAACACCATATATTTT.

The chain employs TRBV6-1 and TRBJ1-1, with no clear D. The CDR3 runs 15 residues. From germline, CDR1 is MNHNS and CDR2 SASEGT. V lost 6 bases and J lost 2, with 16 bases in between. DNA of the CDR3: TGTGCCAGCAGCCCGATGAACAGCCGCAACACTGAAGCTTTCTTT. Translating gives CASSPMNSRNTEAFF.

The CDR3 here is CASSLRWTPINDEQFF. The DNA of the CDR3 is TGTGCCAGCAGCTTACGATGGACACCCATTAATGATGAGCAGTTCTTC. The V and J genes are TRBV7-7 and TRBJ2-1; D possibly corresponds to TRBD1 (5 bases). CDR3 length: 16 amino acids. The germline V and J ends were trimmed by 2 bases and 8 bases, with 19 bases remaining between them. In germline, CDR1 is SSHAT, CDR2 FNYEAQ (reference sequence).

The chain has TRBV19 and TRBJ2-7; a possible D gene is TRBD2 (5 bases). Deletions cut 8 bases from V and 11 bases from J, with 25 bases between. Germline values: CDR1 LNHDA, CDR2 SQIVND (reference sequence). This CDR3 comprises 14 residues. The CDR3 region has the DNA TGTGCCAGTTCCCCGAATGTGGGGTCGGAGCGGAAGTACTTC. Translating it yields CASSPNVGSERKYF.

This clone was picked up a small number of times. The CDR3, as DNA: TGTGCCAGCAACCCGTTAGGACAGGGAAATCAGCCCCAGCATTTT. Its translation is CASNPLGQGNQPQHF. The chain has TRBV7-2 and TRBJ1-5; 8 nucleotides align to TRBD1. Unmatched junction bases numbered 9, after V lost 7 bases and J lost 4 bases. The CDR3 runs 15 residues. Looked up from germline, CDR1 is SGHTA and CDR2 is FQGNSA.

The chain uses TRBV5-1 and TRBJ1-1; TRBD1 matches at 7 bases. The V and J ends lost 6 bases and 3 bases, in that order; junction bases with no gene match: 8. From germline, CDR1 is SGHRS and CDR2 YFSETQ. The CDR3 is 14 amino acids. The CDR3: CASTTGQRDTEAFF. The DNA for the CDR3 is TGCGCCAGCACCACGGGACAGCGAGACACTGAAGCTTTCTTT. Supplemented by reference TRBV5-1 and TRBJ1-1, the full variable domain reads KAGVTQTPRYLIKTRGQQVTLSCSPISGHRSVSWYQQTPGQGLQFLFEYFSETQRNKGNFPGRFSGRQFSNSRSEMNVSTLELGDSALYLCASTTGQRDTEAFFGQGTRLTVV.

The chain uses TRBV7-2 and TRBJ2-5; TRBD2 aligns across 9 bases. CDR3 length: 21 residues. Germline V gene sequence: CDR1 SGHTA, CDR2 FQGNSA. Unmatched junction bases numbered 19, after V lost 0 bases and J lost 2 bases. In DNA form, the CDR3 reads TGTGCCAGCAGCTTAGCTCCCTCAGGGTGCGGGGGGGATTTGCGGCAAGAGACCCAGTACTTC. Its translation: CASSLAPSGCGGDLRQETQYF.

The V gene is TRBV10-1, the J gene TRBJ2-7; TRBD2 matches at 7 bases. Germline V gene data show CDR1 as WNHNN and CDR2 as SYGVQD (reference sequence). V dropped 0 bases and J dropped 9; count of bases not matched to a gene: 8. The CDR3 has 14 residues. The CDR3 here is CASSESGGVLGQYF. The CDR3 region has the DNA TGCGCCAGCAGTGAGTCTGGGGGGGTACTGGGGCAGTACTTC.

In this sample, this clone turned up once. The rearrangement joins TRBV7-2 to TRBJ2-7; no reliable D call. Trimming removed 5 bases at V and 6 bases at J, with 14 bases between. Germline CDR1 and CDR2: SGHTA and FQGNSA. There are 13 residues in the CDR3. CDR3: CASSLTPLSEQYF. CDR3 nucleotide sequence: TGTGCCAGCAGCCTAACCCCCCTCTCCGAGCAGTACTTC.

The rearrangement links TRBV7-2 to TRBJ2-2, with D possibly TRBD1 on 6 matching bases. This CDR3 comprises 16 residues. Trimming removed 5 bases from V and 0 bases from J, with 13 bases in between. Looked up from germline, CDR1 is SGHTA and CDR2 is FQGNSA. The CDR3 sequence: CASSKQGLANTGELFF. CDR3 nucleotide sequence: TGTGCCAGCAGCAAACAGGGCCTCGCGAACACCGGGGAGCTGTTTTTT.

This clone was seen just once. The genes are TRBV5-1 and TRBJ1-5; D remains ambiguous. V gave up 0 bases and J gave up 6 bases, with 13 bases separating them. From germline, CDR1 is SGHRS and CDR2 YFSETQ. The CDR3 spans 15 residues. CDR3 amino acids: CASSLGDSLGQPQHF. CDR3 sequence (DNA): TGCGCCAGCAGCTTGGGAGACTCTCTAGGTCAGCCCCAGCATTTT.

The chain links TRBV6-1 to TRBJ1-1; 12 bases agree with TRBD1. CDR3 length equals 15 residues. V was clipped by 3 bases and J by 6 bases; unmatched bases: 5. Germline CDR1 reads MNHNS; CDR2 reads SASEGT. The CDR3 is CASSEGTGGRAEAFF. The CDR3 bases are TGTGCCAGCAGTGAGGGGACAGGGGGCCGGGCTGAAGCTTTCTTT.

The chain couples TRBV2 to TRBJ2-1, with 10 bases matching TRBD2. This CDR3 comprises 14 residues. The germline CDR1 and CDR2 sequences are SNHLY and FYNNEI. Trimming cost V 8 bases and J 6 bases; bases outside gene matches: 7. CDR3 protein: CASGGLAPGNEQFF. The CDR3 coding sequence is TGTGCCAGCGGGGGACTAGCGCCGGGCAATGAGCAGTTCTTC.